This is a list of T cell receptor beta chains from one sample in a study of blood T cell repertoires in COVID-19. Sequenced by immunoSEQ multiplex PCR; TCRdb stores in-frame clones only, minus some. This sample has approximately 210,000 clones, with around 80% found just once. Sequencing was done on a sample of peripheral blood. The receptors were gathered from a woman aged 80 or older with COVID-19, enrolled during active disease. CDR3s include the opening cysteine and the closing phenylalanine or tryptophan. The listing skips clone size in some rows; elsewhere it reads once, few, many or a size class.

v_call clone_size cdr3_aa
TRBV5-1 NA CASSFQGQGTNEKLFF
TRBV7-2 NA CASSSRETQYF
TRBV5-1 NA CASSPFEAPNYGYTF
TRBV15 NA CATSRGADRANYGYTF
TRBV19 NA CASSSLGTGGEKLFF
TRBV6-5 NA CASRKGQGNNQPQHF
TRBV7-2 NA CASSPQNPGEKLFF
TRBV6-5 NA CASSYSSLGGDNEQFF
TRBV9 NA CASSVEGSGKGYNEQFF
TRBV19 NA CASSVLGQGQETQYF
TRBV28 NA CASRSDRGNTGELFF
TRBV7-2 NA CASSPTSGGHYEQYF
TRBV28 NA CASSQQGPDNSPLHF
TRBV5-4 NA CASSLKQTDTQYF
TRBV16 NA CASSQAINYGYTF
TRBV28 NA CASSLFPVHEQYF
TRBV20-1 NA CSVSRTEAFF
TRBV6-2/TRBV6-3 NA CASSDQQGNYGYTF
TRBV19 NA CASKENEKLFF
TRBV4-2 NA CASSRPRTGGNTEAFF
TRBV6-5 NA CASGTGTGNQPQHF
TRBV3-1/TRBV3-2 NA CASSQGSGGNTDTQYF
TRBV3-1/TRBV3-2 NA CASSRTGSGASGNTIYF
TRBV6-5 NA CASSPRQGYNQPQHF
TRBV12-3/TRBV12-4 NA CASSPRVETQYF
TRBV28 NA CASSSRTGRNTIYF
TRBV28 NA CATGQGLGTEAFF
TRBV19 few CASSMRRTGELFF
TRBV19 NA CASSHRTGQETQYF
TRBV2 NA CASRGWTGHGPF
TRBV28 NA CASSSLTGGEQPQHF
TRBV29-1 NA CSVEERRVNQPQHF
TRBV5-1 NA CASSLGSGALQETQYF
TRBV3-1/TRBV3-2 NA CASSQSDNSPLHF
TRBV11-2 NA CASSLDSIQPQHF
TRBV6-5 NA CASSYGRERAVAAFF
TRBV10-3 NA CAINPGTANTGELFF
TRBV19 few CASSTDRSPNEKLFF
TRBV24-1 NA CATSDSRDSLRRRYTF
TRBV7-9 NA CASSRTGATNEKLFF
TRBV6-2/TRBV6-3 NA CASSYSRRYSGNTIYF
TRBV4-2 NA CASSHTSGGDEQFF
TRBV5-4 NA CASSSDGGGGETQYF
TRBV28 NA CASRQGLNNSPLHF